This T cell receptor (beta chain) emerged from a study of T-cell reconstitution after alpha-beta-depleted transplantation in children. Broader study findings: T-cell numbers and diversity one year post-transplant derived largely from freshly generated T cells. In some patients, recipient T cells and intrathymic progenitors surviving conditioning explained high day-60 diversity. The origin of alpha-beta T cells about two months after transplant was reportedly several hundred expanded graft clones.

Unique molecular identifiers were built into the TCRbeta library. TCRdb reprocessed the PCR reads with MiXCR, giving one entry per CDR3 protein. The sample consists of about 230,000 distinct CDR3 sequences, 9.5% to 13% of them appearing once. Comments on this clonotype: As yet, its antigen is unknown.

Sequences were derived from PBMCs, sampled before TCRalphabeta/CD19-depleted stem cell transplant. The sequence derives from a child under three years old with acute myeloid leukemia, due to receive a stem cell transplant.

The CDR3: CSVDQAPKSEQYF. The CDR3 bases are TGCAGCGTCGATCAGGCTCCGAAGTCCGAGCAGTACTTC. V usage is TRBV29-1 and J usage is TRBJ2-7; D is uncertain. Per the germline V gene, CDR1 is SQVTM and CDR2 is ANQGSEA. V dropped 6 bases and J dropped 6 bases, with 18 bases sitting between them. The CDR3 runs to 13 residues.